The 10 T cell receptor beta chains presented below share a single source sample, sequenced in a study of blood T cells in healthy people across ages. A sample-barcoded 5' primer and a J-beta primer mix were used in a second PCR of roughly 7 to 12 cycles. TCRdb called the 5' RACE reads again in MiXCR, with one record for every CDR3 protein. The data contain some 370,000 distinct CDR3 sequences, about half of them singletons. The sample comprised blood. These receptor sequences come from a man in his sixties in good health.

This clonotype occurred once. The V gene is TRBV6-1, the J gene TRBJ2-1, with 7 positions matching TRBD1. The end of the DNA aligns better with TRBJ2-7, so the J call may be wrong. CDR1 is MNHNS and CDR2 is SASEGT in the germline V gene. This CDR3 has 12 residues. CDR3 region: CASSTSGGEQYF. CDR3 DNA: TGTGCCAGCAGCACGTCAGGGGGCGAGCAGTACTTC.

This clonotype has only a few counts. The V call is TRBV6-5, the J call TRBJ2-5, with D unresolved. The germline V gene encodes CDR1 MNHEY and CDR2 SVGAGI. With 4 bases removed from V and 11 bases from J, the gap between germline ends came to 17 bases. The CDR3 consists of 13 residues. CDR3 amino acids: CASSSRAHVSQYF. CDR3 in DNA: TGTGCCAGCAGTTCCCGGGCCCACGTCTCACAGTACTTC.

As to this clonotype: Relative to the germline gene, one junction end is altered; a read error may explain this. The chain joins TRBV7-9 to TRBJ2-7; D is undetermined. This CDR3 comprises 14 residues. Germline V gene sequence: CDR1 SEHNR, CDR2 FQNEAQ (reference sequence). The CDR3 DNA follows: TGTGCCAACAGCCCTTGGACGGACTCCTACGAGCAGTACTTC. Residues: CANSPWTDSYEQYF.

The V and J genes are TRBV11-1 and TRBJ2-5, with a tentative D call TRBD2 (6 bases). CDR3 size: 14 residues. V shed 5 bases and J shed 3 bases, with 13 bases lying between them. Germline V gene data show CDR1 as SGHAT and CDR2 as FQDESV (reference sequence). The CDR3 DNA follows: TGTGCCAGCAGCAGGGACTTGTTGGAAGAGACCCAGTACTTC. It yields the protein CASSRDLLEETQYF. Complete variable domain (other parts from reference TRBV11-1 and TRBJ2-5): EAEVAQSPRYKITEKSQAVAFWCDPISGHATLYWYRQILGQGPELLVQFQDESVVDDSQLPKDRFSAERLKGVDSTLKIQPAELGDSAMYLCASSRDLLEETQYFGPGTRLLVL.

This chain links TRBV11-1 with TRBJ1-2; D perhaps matches TRBD1 (6 bases). The germline V gene encodes CDR1 SGHAT and CDR2 FQDESV (reference sequence). Trimming removed 5 bases at V and 11 bases at J, with 15 bases between. CDR3 length: 12 residues. CDR3: CASSPNRDIYTF. The CDR3 DNA reads as TGTGCCAGCAGCCCGAACCGGGACATTTACACCTTC. Full variable domain (missing parts from reference TRBV11-1 and TRBJ1-2): EAEVAQSPRYKITEKSQAVAFWCDPISGHATLYWYRQILGQGPELLVQFQDESVVDDSQLPKDRFSAERLKGVDSTLKIQPAELGDSAMYLCASSPNRDIYTFGSGTRLTVV.

The J gene is TRBJ2-5, the V gene TRBV5-1; D unclear. Germline V CDR1 and CDR2: SGHRS, YFSETQ. Trimming shortened V by 5 bases and J by 2 bases, and 7 bases separated the two germline ends. The CDR3 totals 12 residues. CDR3 sequence (DNA): TGCGCCAGCAGAGAGAGGCAAGAGACCCAGTACTTC. This sequence encodes CASRERQETQYF.

This clonotype was detected once. CDR3 sequence (DNA): TGTGCCAGCAGCTTAGGGACAGTCTACAATGAGCAGTACTTC. Amino acid sequence: CASSLGTVYNEQYF. The V and J genes are TRBV5-4 and TRBJ2-5; 7 bases map to TRBD1. V lost 2 bases, J lost 11 bases, and 12 bases stayed unmatched. CDR3 length: 14 amino acids. CDR1 and CDR2 from the germline V gene are SGHNT and YYREEE (reference sequence).

V and J are TRBV5-5 and TRBJ2-3; D may be TRBD2 (6 bases). Germline CDR1 and CDR2: SGHKS and YYEKEE (reference sequence). V lost 0 bases and J lost 2, with 16 bases in between. This CDR3 is built from 17 residues. The DNA of the CDR3 is TGTGCCAGCAGCTTGGAGGCCGGGACTCACCTCACAGATACGCAGTATTTT. This gives the protein CASSLEAGTHLTDTQYF.

The chain is built from TRBV3-1 and TRBJ2-7; D is unclear. Germline-derived CDR1 and CDR2 are LGHDT and YNNKEL (reference sequence). CDR3 size: 14 residues. V gave up 0 bases and J gave up 0 bases, with 6 bases separating them. As DNA, the CDR3 is TGTGCCAGCAGCCAAGACCTAATCTCCTACGAGCAGTACTTC. This encodes CASSQDLISYEQYF.

The rearrangement links TRBV6-2 or TRBV6-3 to TRBJ2-6, with no clear D. The V gene's germline CDR1 is MNHEY and CDR2 SVGEGT. V lost 2 bases, J lost 4 bases, and 15 bases lay in between. The CDR3 is 17 residues long. DNA of the CDR3: TGTGCCAGCAGTTACCAGAATGCCAGGCCCGGGGCCAACGTCCTGACTTTC. It encodes CASSYQNARPGANVLTF.